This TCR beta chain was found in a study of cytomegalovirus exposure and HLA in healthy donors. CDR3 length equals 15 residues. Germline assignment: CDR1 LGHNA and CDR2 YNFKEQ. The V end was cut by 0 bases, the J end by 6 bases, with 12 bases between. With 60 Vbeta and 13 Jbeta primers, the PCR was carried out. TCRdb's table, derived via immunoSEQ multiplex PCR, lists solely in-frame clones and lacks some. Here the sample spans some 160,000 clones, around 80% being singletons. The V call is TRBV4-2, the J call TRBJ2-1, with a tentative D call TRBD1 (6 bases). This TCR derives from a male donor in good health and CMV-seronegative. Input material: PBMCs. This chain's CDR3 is CASSQDGTRGNEQFF. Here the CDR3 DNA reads TGTGCCAGCAGCCAAGACGGGACAAGGGGCAATGAGCAGTTCTTC.